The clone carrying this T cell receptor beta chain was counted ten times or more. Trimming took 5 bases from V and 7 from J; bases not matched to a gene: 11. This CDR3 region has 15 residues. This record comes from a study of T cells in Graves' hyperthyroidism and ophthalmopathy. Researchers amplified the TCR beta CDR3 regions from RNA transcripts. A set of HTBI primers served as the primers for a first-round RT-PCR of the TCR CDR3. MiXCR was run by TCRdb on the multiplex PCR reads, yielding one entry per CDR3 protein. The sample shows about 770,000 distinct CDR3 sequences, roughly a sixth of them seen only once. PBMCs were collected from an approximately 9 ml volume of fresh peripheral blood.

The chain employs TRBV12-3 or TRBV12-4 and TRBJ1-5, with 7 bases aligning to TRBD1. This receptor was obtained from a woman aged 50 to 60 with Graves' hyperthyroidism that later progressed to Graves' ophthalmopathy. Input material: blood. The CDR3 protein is CASSPLTGFGQPQHF. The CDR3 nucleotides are TGTGCCAGCAGTCCACTGACAGGGTTTGGACAGCCCCAGCATTTT.